This T cell receptor (beta chain) came from a study of technical replicates of blood from several donors. Profiling relied on immunoSEQ multiplex PCR, and the TCRdb table lists in-frame clones only, not all of them. The sample comprises 65,000 to 85,000 clones, roughly 98% of which are singletons, and approximately 0.14% rests with the top ten. The sample comprised T cells isolated from PBMCs. This clonotype was sampled from a human donor in good health.

CDR3 nucleotides: TGTGCCACCTACCGGGACAGCAACTACGAGCAGTACTTC. Translating it yields CATYRDSNYEQYF. The chain employs TRBV7-9 and TRBJ2-7; 7 bases line up with TRBD1. The CDR3 extends over 13 amino acids. V trimming: 10 bases; J trimming: 3 bases; junction bases outside the gene matches: 9. Germline values: CDR1 SEHNR, CDR2 FQNEAQ (reference sequence). The complete variable domain, with remaining parts taken from reference TRBV7-9 and TRBJ2-7, reads DTGVSQNPRHKITKRGQNVTFRCDPISEHNRLYWYRQTLGQGPEFLTYFQNEAQLEKSRLLSDRFSAERPKGSFSTLEIQRTEQGDSAMYLCATYRDSNYEQYFGPGTRLTVT.